A single TCR beta chain is shown here with its context. The data stem from a study of blood T cell repertoires in COVID-19. Across the study: The samples span acute and convalescent COVID-19 from the United States, Italy and Spain. Nucleic acid was either cDNA or gDNA, and it came from T cells, B-cell-depleted T cells, or PBMCs.

Authors' analysis steps: Reference gene primer amplification in the assay estimated nucleated cell counts. Assay used: immunoSEQ multiplex PCR; TCRdb lists only in-frame clones, some missing. From that table come the V and J calls and clone size; the DNA was used to work out D and trimming. This sample yields fewer than 300,000 clones, of which 88% are seen a single time; under 0.95% belongs to the top ten. With 3 bases clipped from V and 4 bases from J, the junction kept 11 bases outside the gene matches. Germline-derived CDR1 and CDR2 are WNHNN and SYGVQD (reference sequence). CDR3 length: 17 amino acids.

Sequenced input: peripheral blood. The chain uses TRBV10-1 and TRBJ2-1; 8 bases are shared with TRBD2. The sequence was obtained from a woman between 25 and 40 years old with acute or convalescent COVID-19. The CDR3 is CASSDGVSGEVYNEQFF. The DNA of the CDR3 is TGCGCCAGCAGTGACGGGGTTAGCGGGGAGGTGTACAATGAGCAGTTCTTC.